This T cell receptor (beta chain) stems from a study of beta chain features in type 1 diabetes. Trimming pared 5 bases from V and 7 bases from J, leaving 14 bases between. The CDR3 loop spans 14 amino acids. Germline values: CDR1 MNHEY, CDR2 SVGAGI. Reverse transcription of all isolated RNA meant that expressed TCRB transcripts were sequenced. Assay used: immunoSEQ multiplex PCR; TCRdb lists only in-frame clones, some missing. The profile shows around 710,000 clones, about an eighth of them singletons. General study points: Among all four CD4+ subsets, Type 1 diabetes patients had TCRB CDR3s that were moderately but significantly shorter.

This clone was recorded a few times. Its matching antigen is unknown. The sequencing sample was made of naive CD4+ T cells from blood. The chain uses TRBV6-5 and TRBJ1-4, with D tentatively TRBD1 (5 bases). The TCR was taken from a man aged 25 to 40 with type 1 diabetes. CDR3 DNA: TGTGCCAGCAGTGTGACAGCGCGACGTGAAAAACTGTTTTTT. Protein: CASSVTARREKLFF.